This T cell receptor beta chain is drawn from a study of cytomegalovirus exposure and HLA in healthy donors. Study observations and caveats: Association of 16,951 TCR beta sequences with HLA alleles was found at 0.05 false discovery rate in a later analysis. According to the study, roughly 160 TCR beta chains were cytomegalovirus-associated. Analysis was carried out at a later point, and it linked a missense DCLRE1C variant to TCR beta V- and J-gene trimming.

Researchers ran the PCR with 60 Vbeta and 13 Jbeta primers. Some clones are missing from TCRdb's copy, which holds only in-frame ones; the method was immunoSEQ multiplex PCR. The sample yields around 58,000 clones, approximately 71% seen once. The count of this clone is one. The antigen remains undetermined. The germline V gene encodes CDR1 SNHLY and CDR2 FYNNEI. CDR3 length: 16 residues. Germline trimming cut 3 bases from V and 5 bases from J; bases unmatched to any gene: 7. The source is a man aged 40-49 years in good health and CMV-seropositive. The genes are TRBV2 and TRBJ1-6; 7 bases align to TRBD1. The sequencing input was PBMCs. The CDR3 reads CASSDLNRGNNSPLHF. CDR3 nucleotides: TGTGCCAGCAGTGACCTAAACAGGGGTAATAATTCACCCCTCCACTTT.